A single sample is the source of the 7 T cell receptor beta chains below, sequenced in a study of regulatory T cells in long-lasting Graves disease. Specified time point: persistent/refractory GD, antithyroid drugs over 5 years with positive TRAb. From RNA extracted from PBMCs, the TCR library was made. Arm-PCR of CDR3 regions and iRepertoire HTBI primers were used to build TCR beta libraries. A single record per CDR3 protein comes from TCRdb applying MiXCR to the multiplex PCR reads. The table lists roughly 490,000 distinct CDR3 sequences, approximately 23% of them singletons. This sample comprised peripheral blood mononuclear cells (PBMCs), obtained when the disease was refractory, from a patient treated with antithyroid drugs. These receptors were obtained from a female donor with Graves disease.

This clonotype was picked up many times. The chain recombines TRBV20-1 with TRBJ2-7; D gene uncertain. This CDR3 has 12 amino acids. V lost 0 bases and J 5 bases, leaving 8 bases between the germline ends. Germline V CDR1 and CDR2: DFQATT, SNEGSKA (reference sequence). The CDR3 DNA reads TGCAGTGCTAGAGAGGGCCGGGACGAGCAGTACTTC. Residues: CSAREGRDEQYF.

The chain combines TRBV19 with TRBJ1-5; TRBD1 might be the D (5 bases). With 10 bases removed from V and 5 bases from J, the gap between germline ends came to 21 bases. Germline V gives CDR1 LNHDA, CDR2 SQIVND (reference sequence). The CDR3 is 15 residues long. CDR3 bases: TGTGCCACCCCGGGGGGTGAGGTTGGGGATCAGCCCCAGCATTTT. Translation gives CATPGGEVGDQPQHF.

The chain employs TRBV20-1 and TRBJ2-7; 12 nucleotides line up with TRBD2. Germline V gene lookup returns CDR1 DFQATT and CDR2 SNEGSKA (reference sequence). This CDR3 contains 14 residues. The V and J ends lost 5 bases and 7 bases, in that order; junction bases with no gene match: 9. Here the CDR3 DNA reads TGCAGTGCTTTACTAGCGGGGGGCAACTGGGAGCAGTACTTC. This translates into CSALLAGGNWEQYF.

This clonotype was counted only a few times. Just one base apart from a much larger clone, this may be a read error. The chain carries TRBV11-3 and TRBJ2-5, with D unresolved. Germline values: CDR1 SGHNT, CDR2 YENEEA. Between the trimmed V and J ends, which lost 7 bases and 5 bases, there was a span of 23 bases. This CDR3 region has 16 residues. The CDR3 reads CASNQRTPAAGETQYF. CDR3 in DNA: TGTGCCAGCAACCAAAGGACCCCCGCCGCTGGGGAGACCCAGTACTTC.

This clonotype has just one count. The chain has TRBV10-3 and TRBJ2-7; 7 positions match TRBD1. Germline CDR1 ENHRY, CDR2 SYGVKD. Trimming removed 3 bases from V and 7 bases from J; junction bases left unmatched: 3. The CDR3 spans 12 residues. CDR3 nucleotides: TGTGCCATCAGTGACCCAGGGGGAGAGCAGTACTTC. Encoded protein: CAISDPGGEQYF.

This clonotype was recorded once. A much bigger clone sits one base away, suggesting this may be a read error. The chain carries TRBV27 and TRBJ1-1, with D perhaps TRBD1 (5 bases). Looked up from germline, CDR1 is MNHEY and CDR2 is SMNVEV (reference sequence). The CDR3 loop spans 14 amino acids. Trimming took off 2 bases at V and 7 bases at J, with 14 bases between the two ends. CDR3 in DNA: TGTGCCAGCAGTTTAATCTCGGGGGTAGGTGAAGCTTTCTTT. It is translated as CASSLISGVGEAFF.

This clonotype has ten or more counts. The chain links TRBV12-3 or TRBV12-4 to TRBJ1-5, with D possibly matching TRBD1 (5 bases). This CDR3 has 15 amino acids. V was clipped by 4 bases and J by 0 bases, with 10 bases between them. The CDR3 sequence: CASSSRQYSNQPQHF. The CDR3 region has the DNA TGTGCCAGCAGTTCAAGACAGTATAGCAATCAGCCCCAGCATTTT.